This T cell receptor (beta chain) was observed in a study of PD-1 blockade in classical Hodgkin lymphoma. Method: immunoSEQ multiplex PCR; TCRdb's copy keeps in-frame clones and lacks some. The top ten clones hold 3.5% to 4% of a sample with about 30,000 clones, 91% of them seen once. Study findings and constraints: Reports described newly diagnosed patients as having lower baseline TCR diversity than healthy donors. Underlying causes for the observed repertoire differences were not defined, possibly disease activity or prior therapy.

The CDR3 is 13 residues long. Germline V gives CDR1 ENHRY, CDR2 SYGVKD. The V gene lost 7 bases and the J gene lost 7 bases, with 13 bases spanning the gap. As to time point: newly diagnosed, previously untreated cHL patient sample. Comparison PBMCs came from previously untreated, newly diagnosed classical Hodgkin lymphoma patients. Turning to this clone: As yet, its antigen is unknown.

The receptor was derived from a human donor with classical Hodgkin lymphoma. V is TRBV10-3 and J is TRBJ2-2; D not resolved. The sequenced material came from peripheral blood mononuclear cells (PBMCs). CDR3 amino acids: CAITQTQLGELFF. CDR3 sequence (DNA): TGTGCCATCACCCAAACTCAACTCGGGGAGCTGTTTTTT.